This T cell receptor beta chain is drawn from a study of blood T cell repertoires in COVID-19. Germline V lookup: CDR1 KGHSH, CDR2 LQKENI. The CDR3 runs to 14 residues. V lost 5 bases, J lost 3 bases, and 4 bases stayed unmatched. Original processing methods: Counts of nucleated cells, estimated from reference gene primer amplification, were obtained. TCRdb's table, derived via immunoSEQ multiplex PCR, lists solely in-frame clones and lacks some. Clone size and V and J calls were adopted from that table, with D and trimming inferred from the DNA. This sample yields roughly 330,000 clones, of which around nine tenths are seen a single time; about 5% belongs to the top ten.

The TCR was taken from a man under 40 who had recovered from COVID-19. The sample comprised PBMCs or T cells enriched from blood (not recorded which). The chain is built from TRBV18 and TRBJ2-7; 10 nucleotides align to TRBD1. In DNA form, the CDR3 reads TGTGCCAGCTCAGCCGGGACAGGGGACTACGAGCAGTACTTC. This sequence encodes CASSAGTGDYEQYF.